This TCR beta chain was captured by sequencing in a study of molecular identifiers for immune sequencing clone quantification. TCRdb called the PCR reads again in MiXCR, with one record for every CDR3 protein. This table has some 580,000 distinct CDR3 sequences, 25% appearing once. Remarks on this clonotype: Being one base from a much bigger clone, this may be a read error. Since the CDR3 does not end with the conserved phenylalanine or tryptophan, this likely comes from a read error.

This CDR3 region has 14 residues. Germline lookup yields CDR1 DFQATT and CDR2 SNEGSKA (reference sequence). The ends were cut back, 0 bases at V and 4 bases at J, with 13 bases in the middle. This receptor was obtained from a human donor in good health. Some libraries in this study had Jurkat cell RNA spiked in. The chain carries TRBV20-1 and TRBJ2-7; no clear D gene. The source material was naive CD8+ T cells from blood, with Jurkat cell RNA spiked in. Specified subset: FACS-sorted CD8+CD4-CCR7+CD45RA+ naive T cells. The CDR3 is CSARDSAVIYEQYL. The CDR3 nucleotides read TGCAGTGCTAGAGACTCGGCGGTGATATACGAGCAGTACCTC.